This entry features one TCR beta chain sequence. What it binds is not known. The sample comes from a study of cytomegalovirus exposure and HLA in healthy donors. Broader study findings: A few of the chains that were CMV-associated were confirmed in vitro to be specific for CMV antigens.

PCR was performed using 60 Vbeta and 13 Jbeta primers. Data came from immunoSEQ multiplex PCR; TCRdb stores just in-frame clones and leaves some out. The sample records about 130,000 clones, approximately 80% being singletons. The CDR3 consists of 16 residues. Germline V gene lookup returns CDR1 SNHLY and CDR2 FYNNEI. The germline V and J ends were trimmed by 6 bases and 2 bases, with 17 bases remaining between them. Donors in the study were healthy people who gave bone marrow. J is TRBJ1-3 and V is TRBV2; D may be TRBD1 (6 bases). This clonotype was sampled from a man aged 45-60 years in good health and CMV-seronegative. The sequenced material came from PBMCs. In DNA, the CDR3 is TGTGCCAGCAGAGTAAGCCACAGGGCGACTGGAAACACCATATATTTT. Translation gives CASRVSHRATGNTIYF. The variable domain in full, with the rest retrieved from reference TRBV2 and TRBJ1-3, is EPEVTQTPSHQVTQMGQEVILRCVPISNHLYFYWYRQILGQKVEFLVSFYNNEISEKSEIFDDQFSVERPDGSNFTLKIRSTKLEDSAMYFCASRVSHRATGNTIYFGEGSWLTVV.